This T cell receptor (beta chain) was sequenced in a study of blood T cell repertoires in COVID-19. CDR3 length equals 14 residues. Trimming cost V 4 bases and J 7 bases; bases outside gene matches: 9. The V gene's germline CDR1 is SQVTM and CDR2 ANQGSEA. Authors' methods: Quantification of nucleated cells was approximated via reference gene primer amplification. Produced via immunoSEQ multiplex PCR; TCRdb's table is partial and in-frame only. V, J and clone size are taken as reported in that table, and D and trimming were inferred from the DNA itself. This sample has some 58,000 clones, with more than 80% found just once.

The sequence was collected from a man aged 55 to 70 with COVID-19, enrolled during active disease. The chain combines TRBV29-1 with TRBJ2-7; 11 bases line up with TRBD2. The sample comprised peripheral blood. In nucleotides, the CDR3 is TGCAGCGTTGGGAAGGGACTAGCGGCAGAGGAGCAGTACTTC. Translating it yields CSVGKGLAAEEQYF.